The next 7 T cell receptor beta chains were all read from a single sample in a study of T cell responses to AZD1222 COVID-19 vaccine. Clones were read by immunoSEQ multiplex PCR, and TCRdb kept only the in-frame ones, dropping some. The table shows 150,000 to 200,000 clones, with around 92% occurring only once. The sample was peripheral blood, taken 28 days after the second AZD1222 dose. Receptor source: an adult who received the AZD1222 COVID-19 vaccine.

The chain combines TRBV6-6 with TRBJ1-2, with 12 positions matching TRBD1. V lost 11 bases and J lost 7; bases outside the gene matches: 8. This CDR3 is built from 13 residues. CDR1 and CDR2 (germline): MNHNY, SVGAGI (reference sequence). The CDR3 DNA is TGTGCCTCCTGGGGGACAGGGGGCTCTGGCTACACCTTC. It translates to CASWGTGGSGYTF.

V and J are TRBV4-3 and TRBJ2-3, with a weak D call TRBD2 (5 bases). The CDR3 consists of 15 residues. The germline V gene has CDR1 LGHNA and CDR2 YSLEER. With 6 bases removed from V and 2 bases from J, the gap between germline ends came to 15 bases. CDR3 loop: CASSTGVGDTDTQYF. The CDR3 nucleotides read TGCGCCAGCAGTACCGGGGTCGGAGACACAGATACGCAGTATTTT.

The chain employs TRBV4-2 and TRBJ2-5, with 9 bases matching TRBD2. The CDR3 covers 15 residues. The V gene end was trimmed by 1 base and the J gene end by 5 bases; junction bases not matched to a gene: 5. CDR1 LGHNA and CDR2 YNFKEQ come from the germline V gene. The CDR3 sequence: CASSQGAGGKETQYF. CDR3 bases: TGTGCCAGCAGCCAAGGGGCGGGGGGGAAGGAGACCCAGTACTTC.

V usage is TRBV27 and J usage is TRBJ2-2; D remains ambiguous. The V end lost 3 bases, the J end lost 3 bases, and 2 bases lay between the germline ends. The V gene's germline CDR1 is MNHEY and CDR2 SMNVEV (reference sequence). The CDR3 covers 12 residues. The CDR3: CASSFHTGELFF. CDR3 sequence (DNA): TGTGCCAGCAGTTTTCACACCGGGGAGCTGTTTTTT.

The chain links TRBV7-9 to TRBJ2-7, with 12 nucleotides matching TRBD1. The CDR3 spans 15 residues. Germline V gives CDR1 SEHNR, CDR2 FQNEAQ (reference sequence). The V and J ends lost 4 bases and 5 bases, in that order; junction bases with no gene match: 6. Here the CDR3 reads CASSSPGQGADEQYF. CDR3 coding DNA: TGTGCCAGCAGCTCTCCGGGACAGGGGGCGGACGAGCAGTACTTC.

The rearrangement joins TRBV5-4 to TRBJ2-2, with D possibly matching TRBD1 (5 bases). This CDR3 contains 12 residues. Germline V gene sequence: CDR1 SGHNT, CDR2 YYREEE (reference sequence). In DNA form, the CDR3 reads TGTGAAACCCAGGGGAACACCGGGGAGCTGTTTTTT. Residues: CETQGNTGELFF.

The V call is TRBV6-2 or TRBV6-3, the J call TRBJ2-3; TRBD2 matches 10 bases. CDR1 is MNHEY, CDR2 SVGEGT, per germline. The V segment lost 2 bases and the J segment 7 bases; nucleotides outside the gene matches: 9. The CDR3 contains 16 residues. This CDR3 is CASSYPTGTSAHTQYF. CDR3 in DNA: TGTGCCAGCAGTTACCCAACCGGGACTAGCGCCCATACGCAGTATTTT.